This entry describes one T cell receptor (beta chain). Which antigen it targets is not known. Per-base quality was not reported, and no clone a single base away is much larger than it. V trim: 2 bases; J trim: 4 bases; unmatched bases: 6. The germline V gene gives CDR1 as LGHNA and CDR2 as YSLEER. From cysteine to phenylalanine, the CDR3 is 15 amino acids long. This entry keeps only the CDR3 DNA: 45 bases, framed from base 1. The data originate from a study of shared clonotypes between healthy human individuals (dated by TCRdb to 2018 to 2021). Regarding the research as a whole: Two women and three men aged 18 to 49 years were included in the cohort. Libraries were prepared and TCR repertoires were sequenced by different laboratories using diverse techniques, in order to increase sequencing depth and limit assay-specific biases. To estimate repertoire size and how much clonotypes are shared between individuals, the study performed deep sequencing of blood TCR repertoires from a few healthy adults. For each donor, CD4 naive and CD4 memory were each given three plates, CD8 naive was given two plates, and CD8 memory was given one plate. Each donor's leukapheresis produced roughly between roughly 0.85 and 9.5 billion PBMCs. Overall results and qualifications from the work: Sampling was limited to blood, and TCR repertoires in tissue likely differ from TCR repertoires in blood. Pairwise subsampling indicated that sequencing depth was expected to affect the degree of clonotype sharing among donors. Higher generation probabilities were observed for clonotypes shared by all four sorted-subset donors than for non-shared clonotypes. About 4.5% of naive CD4, 3.5% of naive CD8, roughly 2.4% of memory CD4, and approximately 0.39% of memory CD8 clonotypes were shared across several donors. Even with the large sequencing depth, rarefaction of the sorted-subset datasets indicated that sequencing was incomplete. Naive subsets generally had larger estimated clonotype richness than memory subsets. The small number of donors limited the genetic and exposure-history diversity represented.

CD8 naive samples were obtained by positive selection for CCR7 among CD45RO-negative cells, yielding a CD45RA+CCR7+ population from which TemRA cells were excluded. The donors were healthy, HIV-negative adults who had no recently reported acute infections or vaccinations. All donors were Caucasian adults living in Nashville, Tennessee, USA. Blood was obtained by leukapheresis, after which PBMCs were separated by Ficoll-Histopaque density gradient centrifugation and cryopreserved in liquid nitrogen vapor phase. Analytical flow cytometry was used to check the purity and quantity of each magnetically sorted T cell population. From each sorted fraction, genomic DNA was isolated and quantified by UV absorbance on a Nanodrop 2000c. TCR CDR3 regions were amplified from genomic DNA by multiplex PCR using the deep immunoSEQ assay. Extracted genomic DNA from each cell subset was spread evenly across all wells of several immunoSEQ 96-well plates, with each plate serving as a replicate. For sorted subsets, around 200 ng genomic DNA, equal to about 30,000 T cell genomes, was loaded into each replicate PCR. The purified libraries were quantified using a Qubit 3.0 fluorometer, sized with a Bioanalyzer 2100, and then quantified again using the KAPA Library Quantification kit. Each immunoSEQ 96-well plate was sequenced on its own single-read 150-cycle Illumina NextSeq 550 flow cell. In the authors' own workflow: Because the immunoSEQ output included only junctional sequences and no quality scores, the filtering could not be the same as the filtering used for full-length reads. Sequences were annotated with PyIR, a Python wrapper for IgBLAST v1.9, and V/J genes and CDR3 were assigned using IMGT germline references. Any read was removed if the V/J assignment was weak (E-value above 1e-6), the CDR3 was missing, or the read contained stop codons, out-of-frame junctions, or ambiguous translated residues. V3J clonotypes were defined by identical inferred V gene, J gene, and CDR3 amino acid sequence. Percentage overlap between repertoires was calculated by dividing the number of shared unique clonotypes by the size of the smaller repertoire. Richness of each repertoire was evaluated using RTK rarefaction, the Chao1 estimator, and Recon v2.1 estimates of unobserved clonotypes. Generation probabilities were computed with OLGA for all TCRbeta clonotypes obtained by the gDNA method from several donors. Entries here come from immuneACCESS through TCRdb and include only in-frame sequences with V and J called. Some clones fail to appear in such tables; in the studies checked, an unresolved V gene covers under half of the shortfall, and the cause of the remainder is unknown. The V and J calls and clone size are taken from that table; D and trimming were inferred from the DNA. For this sample the table gives about 2.1 million clones, of which approximately 94% were detected only once. The ten largest clones represent under 2% of the sample.

The sequenced sample consisted of naive CD8+ T cells from PBMCs. The sample's cell subset or site label is to be understood as: CD45RA+CCR7+. The V gene is TRBV4-3 and the J gene is TRBJ1-2; the junction holds 8 bases that match TRBD1. This sequence originates from a man younger than 35 in good health. Some clones in this sample may be carry-over from other donors' samples. The CDR3 has the sequence CASSQLQGAVYGYTF. In nucleotides, the sequence is TGCGCCAGCAGCCAACTCCAGGGGGCGGTCTATGGCTACACCTTC.